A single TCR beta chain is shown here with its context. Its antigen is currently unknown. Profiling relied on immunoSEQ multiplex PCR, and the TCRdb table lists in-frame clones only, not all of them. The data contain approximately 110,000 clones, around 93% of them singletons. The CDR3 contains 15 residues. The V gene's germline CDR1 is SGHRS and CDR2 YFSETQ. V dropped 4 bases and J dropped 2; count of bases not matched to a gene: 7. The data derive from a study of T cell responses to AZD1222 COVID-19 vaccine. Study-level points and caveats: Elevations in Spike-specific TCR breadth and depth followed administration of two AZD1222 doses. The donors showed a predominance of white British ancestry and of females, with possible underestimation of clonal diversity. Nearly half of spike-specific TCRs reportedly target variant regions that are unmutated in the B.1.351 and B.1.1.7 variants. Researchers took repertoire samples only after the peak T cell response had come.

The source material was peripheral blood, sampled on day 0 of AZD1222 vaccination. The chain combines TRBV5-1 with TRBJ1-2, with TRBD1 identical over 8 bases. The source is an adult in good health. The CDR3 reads CASSDGQGFNYGYTF. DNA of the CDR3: TGCGCCAGCAGCGATGGACAGGGATTCAACTATGGCTACACCTTC.